This is a list of T cell receptor beta chains from one sample in a study of blood T cell repertoires in COVID-19. TCRdb keeps only in-frame clones here, not all; method: immunoSEQ multiplex PCR. The repertoire consists of about 41,000 clones, with nearly 90% occurring once and the leading ten covering approximately 4.6%. Material for sequencing was peripheral blood. The receptors come from a man aged 60-69 years with acute or convalescent COVID-19. The CDR3 runs from the conserved cysteine through the conserved F or W. D genes are given only for firm matches. The size entry is marked missing in some rows and otherwise reads once, few, many or a size class.

size,V,D,CDR3
-,TRBV4-3,-,CASSQGTAGTYEQYF
-,TRBV4-2,-,CASSQADGGGEQYF
-,TRBV12-5,TRBD1,CASGSGTGRNTIYF
-,TRBV12-3/TRBV12-4,-,CASTSSGNTIYF
once,TRBV6-5,-,CASRTTVYGYTF
-,TRBV11-2,TRBD1,CASSQAGQGVWSGYTF
-,TRBV30,TRBD2,CAWNPGGVQETQYF
-,TRBV27,TRBD1,CASSPQGAQDNSPLHF
-,TRBV4-3,-,CASSQDFRGGFAGELFF
-,TRBV11-2,-,CASSHRTVKNTEAFF
-,TRBV19,-,CASSIGQGITEAFF
-,TRBV11-3,-,CASSPGRGGSNTEAFF
-,TRBV18,-,CASSLTRDYEQYF
-,TRBV5-5,TRBD1,CASSFRQGAGANVLTF
-,TRBV4-3,TRBD2,CASSQDTRLAGGKDTQYF